Listed below are T cell receptor beta chains from one sample, sequenced in a study of cytomegalovirus exposure and HLA in healthy donors. Libraries were prepared by immunoSEQ multiplex PCR; TCRdb keeps only in-frame clonotypes and omits some of them. The sample consists of around 85,000 clones, around 80% of them appearing once. Sequencing was done on a sample of PBMCs. Every receptor here comes from a man aged 25 to 40 in good health and CMV-seronegative. The CDR3 runs from the conserved cysteine through the conserved F or W. D genes are given only for firm matches. Part of the rows lack a size; the others show once, few, many or a class for expanded clones.

v_gene	j_gene	d_gene	abundance	CDR3nt	CDR3aa
TRBV6-1	TRBJ1-5	TRBD1	once	TGTGCCAGTAGGACAGGGGTTAATCAGCCCCAGCATTTT	CASRTGVNQPQHF
TRBV4-3	TRBJ1-1	TRBD1	NA	TGCGCCAGCAGCCAAGAACCCACAGGGGCCCCGAACACTGAAGCTTTCTTT	CASSQEPTGAPNTEAFF
TRBV7-3	TRBJ1-1	NA	NA	TGTGCCAGCAGCCCGACAGGGAACACTGAAGCTTTCTTT	CASSPTGNTEAFF
TRBV28	TRBJ2-3	TRBD1	NA	TGTGCCAGCAGTTTACCCCGACCGGGACAGGGGAGGACAGATACGCAGTATTTT	CASSLPRPGQGRTDTQYF
TRBV7-2	TRBJ1-2	TRBD1	NA	TGTGCCAGCAGCTTGGGACAGTTCGGCTATGGCTACACCTTC	CASSLGQFGYGYTF
TRBV15	TRBJ1-4	NA	NA	TGTGCCACCAGGCCGGGACACAGGAATGAAAAACTGTTTTTT	CATRPGHRNEKLFF
TRBV5-1	TRBJ2-1	TRBD2	NA	TGCGCCAGCAGCTTACAAGGGACTAGCGGGCGCTCCTACAATGAGCAGTTCTTC	CASSLQGTSGRSYNEQFF
TRBV7-2	TRBJ2-1	TRBD2	NA	TGTGCCAGCAGCTTAGAAGGGCCGCTAGCGGGGGGGGATGAGCAGTTCTTC	CASSLEGPLAGGDEQFF
TRBV7-3	TRBJ1-1	NA	NA	TGTGCCAGCAGCCAACGGGGGAACACTGAAGCTTTCTTT	CASSQRGNTEAFF
TRBV5-6	TRBJ1-5	NA	NA	TGTGCCAGCAGCTCGCAGACAGGCTACAATCAGCCCCAGCATTTT	CASSSQTGYNQPQHF
TRBV6-5	TRBJ2-5	TRBD2	NA	TGTGCCAGCAGTTCGTGGACTAGAAAAGAGACCCAGTACTTC	CASSSWTRKETQYF
TRBV5-4	TRBJ1-1	TRBD1	few	TGTGCCAGCGGGTACAGGGGAATGAACACTGAAGCTTTCTTT	CASGYRGMNTEAFF
TRBV29-1	TRBJ2-7	NA	few	TGCAGCGTTTCCAGCGCTACCTACGAGCAGTACTTC	CSVSSATYEQYF
TRBV7-8	TRBJ2-2	NA	NA	TGTGCCATGACACTGAACACCGGGGAGCTGTTTTTT	CAMTLNTGELFF
TRBV9	TRBJ2-5	TRBD1	NA	TGTGCCAGCAGCGTCACAGGGGGCATAGAGACCCAGTACTTC	CASSVTGGIETQYF
TRBV5-8	TRBJ2-1	TRBD1	NA	TGTGCCAGCAGCTTGCGACAGGGTGGCCACAATGAGCAGTTCTTC	CASSLRQGGHNEQFF
TRBV27	TRBJ2-3	TRBD1	few	TGTGCCAGCAGTGGACAGGAACTTAGCACAGATACGCAGTATTTT	CASSGQELSTDTQYF
TRBV2	TRBJ2-1	NA	few	TGTGCCAGCAGTGCGCCTGGAGAATCCAATGAGCAGTTCTTC	CASSAPGESNEQFF
TRBV7-9	TRBJ2-3	TRBD2	NA	TGTGCCAGCAGCCCCCGCGCTAGCGGGGACCTAGATACGCAGTATTTT	CASSPRASGDLDTQYF
TRBV6-5	TRBJ2-5	TRBD1	NA	TGTGCCAGCACCCGGGGACAGGGGGCTGAGACCCAGTACTTC	CASTRGQGAETQYF
TRBV4-3	TRBJ1-2	NA	NA	TGCGCCAGCAGCCAAGATAAGTTCTCGGACTCTTGGGGCTACACCTTC	CASSQDKFSDSWGYTF
TRBV7-2	TRBJ2-5	NA	NA	TGTGCCAGCAGCCGGGGAGGGGGGCCGGGGGAGACCCAGTACTTC	CASSRGGGPGETQYF
TRBV2	TRBJ2-1	TRBD2	once	TGTGCCAGCAGGGGGCTAGCGGTAGTGGGGGAGCAGTTCTTC	CASRGLAVVGEQFF
TRBV28	TRBJ2-5	NA	NA	TGTGCCAGCAGCCGAGAAGAGACCCAGTACTTC	CASSREETQYF
TRBV7-2	TRBJ1-4	TRBD1	once	TGTGCCAGCAGCCCCGGACAGGGGGCCTTTAATGAAAAACTGTTTTTT	CASSPGQGAFNEKLFF
TRBV5-1	TRBJ2-1	TRBD2	NA	TGCGCCAGCAGCTCGGGGGGACTTCCCGAAGGCAATGAGCAGTTCTTC	CASSSGGLPEGNEQFF
TRBV19	TRBJ2-7	TRBD2	few	TGTGCTGATAAACGCGGGACTAGCGGGACCGCTTACGAGCAGTACTTC	CADKRGTSGTAYEQYF
TRBV28	TRBJ2-2	NA	NA	TGTGCCAGCATCGCGGCAGACACCGGGGAGCTGTTTTTT	CASIAADTGELFF
TRBV9	TRBJ2-6	NA	once	TGTGCCAGCAGCGTACGGGGCTCTGGGGCCAACGTCCTGACTTTC	CASSVRGSGANVLTF
TRBV28	TRBJ1-6	NA	NA	TGTGCCAGCACTCCTGTTTCGTATAATTCACCCCTCCACTTT	CASTPVSYNSPLHF
TRBV13	TRBJ2-5	TRBD2	NA	TGTGCCAGCAGCTCCGGACAGGGGACTAGCGGGATCGCGGAGACCCAGTACTTC	CASSSGQGTSGIAETQYF
TRBV4-2	TRBJ2-2	NA	NA	TGTGCCAGCAGCCAAGTGGGGAGTACCGGGGAGCTGTTTTTT	CASSQVGSTGELFF
TRBV30	TRBJ1-1	TRBD1	NA	TGTGCCTGGAGTGGGACAGGTGCATGGAACACTGAAGCTTTCTTT	CAWSGTGAWNTEAFF
TRBV6-1	TRBJ1-4	NA	NA	TGTGCCAGCAGTGAAGAGTTACAGTTTGAGGAAAAACTGTTTTTT	CASSEELQFEEKLFF
TRBV25-1	TRBJ2-2	TRBD1	once	TGTGCCAGCAGTGCTAACAGGGGGAACACCGGGGAGCTGTTTTTT	CASSANRGNTGELFF